One sample yielded the 26 T cell receptor beta chains listed below, sequenced in a study of identifying expanded T cells in peripheral blood. Data came from immunoSEQ multiplex PCR; TCRdb stores just in-frame clones and leaves some out. The sample records under 110,000 clones, roughly 89% being singletons. The specimen sequenced was blood. The source of these receptors is a person aged 18 to 70 in good health.

The rearrangement links TRBV6-5 to TRBJ1-1, with D possibly being TRBD1 (5 bases). Germline V lookup: CDR1 MNHEY, CDR2 SVGAGI. The CDR3 runs to 14 residues. Trimming pared 6 bases from V and 4 bases from J, leaving 15 bases between. The CDR3 here is CASSLQTRGTEAFF. The CDR3 DNA is TGTGCCAGCAGCCTTCAGACAAGGGGCACTGAAGCTTTCTTT.

CDR3 DNA: TGCGCCAGCAACACCGGACTAGCGGGGGGCCAAGAGCAGTACTTC. Its protein product is CASNTGLAGGQEQYF. V and J are TRBV10-1 and TRBJ2-7; the match to TRBD2 covers 14 bases. Unmatched junction bases numbered 9, after V lost 7 bases and J lost 7 bases. The CDR3 totals 15 residues. Germline CDR1 and CDR2: WNHNN and SYGVQD (reference sequence).

The V gene is TRBV4-3, the J gene TRBJ2-5, with a weak D call TRBD1 (5 bases). V was shortened by 1 base and J by 2 bases, with 8 bases between the two germline ends. Germline loops: CDR1 LGHNA, CDR2 YSLEER. The CDR3 consists of 14 residues. CDR3 bases: TGCGCCAGCAGCCAAGGACAGTCACAAGAGACCCAGTACTTC. Translating it yields CASSQGQSQETQYF.

This rearrangement joins TRBV2 to TRBJ2-7; D might be TRBD1 or TRBD2, each matching 5 bases. The germline V and J ends were trimmed by 3 bases and 0 bases, with 9 bases remaining between them. Germline lookup yields CDR1 SNHLY and CDR2 FYNNEI. CDR3 length: 14 residues. For the CDR3, the DNA is TGTGCCAGCAGTGAGGCAGGGACCTCCTACGAGCAGTACTTC. This gives the protein CASSEAGTSYEQYF.

This clone was recorded only once. The J gene is TRBJ2-7, the V gene TRBV6-5; 7 bases line up with TRBD2. This CDR3 spans 13 amino acids. Losses at the gene ends were 5 bases for V and 6 bases for J; bases not matched to a gene: 7. Germline CDR1 MNHEY, CDR2 SVGAGI. CDR3 amino acids: CASSVSGDREQYF. Here the CDR3 DNA reads TGTGCCAGCAGTGTGAGCGGGGATCGCGAGCAGTACTTC.

The chain uses TRBV5-1 and TRBJ2-1; D gene unclear. Germline V gene lookup returns CDR1 SGHRS and CDR2 YFSETQ. Trimming left V 0 bases short and J 12 bases short, with 10 bases between. This CDR3 contains 12 residues. CDR3 residues: CASSLDIGGQFF. The CDR3 DNA is TGCGCCAGCAGCTTGGATATTGGTGGGCAGTTCTTC.

This chain joins TRBV6-6 and TRBJ2-1; D gene unclear. The CDR3 sequence is 16 residues long. Trimming pared 0 bases from V and 5 bases from J, leaving 14 bases between. The germline V gene encodes CDR1 MNHNY and CDR2 SVGAGI (reference sequence). Here the CDR3 reads CASSYSMPPRNNEQFF. As DNA, the CDR3 is TGTGCCAGCAGTTACTCGATGCCCCCTCGAAACAATGAGCAGTTCTTC.

This clone was seen a single time. The chain carries TRBV18 and TRBJ1-5; TRBD1 is a possible D gene (5 bases). Germline CDR1 is KGHSH and CDR2 is LQKENI. The CDR3 length is 16 residues. Trimming cost V 5 bases and J 5 bases, with 19 bases left between them. The CDR3 DNA follows: TGTGCCAGCTCAAGGGGCGAGAGGGTTCGGGATCAGCCCCAGCATTTT. Protein sequence: CASSRGERVRDQPQHF. Filled out from reference TRBV18 and TRBJ1-5, the complete variable domain reads NAGVMQNPRHLVRRRGQEARLRCSPMKGHSHVYWYRQLPEEGLKFMVYLQKENIIDESGMPKERFSAEFPKEGPSILRIQQVVRGDSAAYFCASSRGERVRDQPQHFGDGTRLSIL.

The gene calls are TRBV27 and TRBJ2-2, with a weak D call TRBD2 (6 bases). CDR3 length: 13 residues. CDR1 and CDR2 (germline): MNHEY, SMNVEV (reference sequence). With 3 bases removed from V and 6 bases from J, the gap between germline ends came to 8 bases. The chain's CDR3 is CASSLGGAGELFF. The CDR3 DNA reads TGTGCCAGCAGTTTGGGCGGGGCCGGGGAGCTGTTTTTT.

This clone has a single count. The chain carries TRBV7-2 and TRBJ2-5; D gene unclear. V lost 5 bases, J lost 8 bases, and 12 bases lay in between. Germline assignment: CDR1 SGHTA and CDR2 FQGNSA. The CDR3 spans 12 residues. The chain's CDR3 is CASSARLGTQYF. CDR3 nucleotide sequence: TGTGCCAGCAGCGCACGGCTAGGTACCCAGTACTTC.

The chain recombines TRBV12-5 with TRBJ2-3; D could derive from TRBD1 or TRBD2 (5 bases each). Germline CDR1 reads LGHNT; CDR2 reads FRNRAP. V was pared by 0 bases and J by 0 bases, with 16 bases between. The CDR3 loop spans 18 amino acids. CDR3 protein: CASGLVRDGGTSTDTQYF. Here the CDR3 DNA reads TGTGCTAGTGGTTTGGTACGAGATGGGGGTACTAGCACAGATACGCAGTATTTT.

The chain carries TRBV28 and TRBJ2-5; either TRBD1 or TRBD2 may fit D (5 bases each). There are 15 residues in the CDR3. Germline values: CDR1 MDHEN, CDR2 SYDVKM. V was pared by 6 bases and J by 2 bases, with 16 bases between. The CDR3 spells CASRFRGRFQETQYF. In nucleotides, the CDR3 is TGTGCCAGCAGGTTCCGGGGACGCTTTCAAGAGACCCAGTACTTC.

This chain uses TRBV9 with TRBJ2-7; possibly TRBD2 for D (6 bases). Trimming left V 6 bases short and J 3 bases short, with 19 bases between. CDR3 length: 15 residues. In germline, CDR1 is SGDLS, CDR2 YYNGEE. The CDR3 sequence: CASNSTEGRIYEQYF. The CDR3 nucleotides are TGTGCCAGCAATTCCACGGAGGGTAGAATCTACGAGCAGTACTTC.

The V and J genes are TRBV7-9 and TRBJ2-5; perhaps TRBD2 as D (5 bases). V dropped 7 bases and J dropped 1 base, with 13 bases sitting between them. Per the germline V gene, CDR1 is SEHNR and CDR2 is FQNEAQ (reference sequence). There are 14 residues in the CDR3. CDR3: CASTNLALQETQYF. As DNA, the CDR3 is TGTGCCAGCACGAACCTAGCCCTCCAAGAGACCCAGTACTTC.

This chain uses TRBV18 with TRBJ1-1; no clear D gene. The CDR3 spans 15 residues. V lost 10 bases, J lost 6 bases, and 24 bases lay in between. Germline V gene lookup returns CDR1 KGHSH and CDR2 LQKENI. The CDR3 spells CATKQIISADAEAFF. CDR3 DNA sequence: TGTGCCACCAAGCAGATTATCTCTGCGGACGCTGAAGCTTTCTTT.

The V call is TRBV4-3, the J call TRBJ2-3; 7 positions agree with TRBD1. The CDR3 runs 15 residues. Germline assignment: CDR1 LGHNA and CDR2 YSLEER. The V gene end was trimmed by 0 bases and the J gene end by 2 bases; junction bases not matched to a gene: 2. CDR3 nucleotide sequence: TGCGCCAGCAGCCAAGATACAGGGGTCACAGATACGCAGTATTTT. Protein product: CASSQDTGVTDTQYF.

This chain connects TRBV6-5 to TRBJ2-5; maybe TRBD1 (6 bases). This CDR3 comprises 16 residues. The V gene's germline CDR1 is MNHEY and CDR2 SVGAGI. Trimming cost V 0 bases and J 5 bases, with 16 bases left between them. The CDR3 DNA reads as TGTGCCAGCAGTTACTCGTTCTGGGGCCAGGGGGAGACCCAGTACTTC. Protein: CASSYSFWGQGETQYF.

The rearrangement uses TRBV7-2 and TRBJ2-2, with 9 bases fitting TRBD2. This CDR3 has 17 residues. J was trimmed by 9 bases and V by 1 base; bases with no gene match: 12. The V gene's germline CDR1 is SGHTA and CDR2 FQGNSA. Written as DNA, the CDR3 is TGTGCCAGCAGCTTAGTTCCAGCGGGGGGTGGGGACAGGGAGCTGTTTTTT. This translates into CASSLVPAGGGDRELFF.

V and J are TRBV7-2 and TRBJ2-7, with 9 bases fitting TRBD1. CDR1 is SGHTA and CDR2 is FQGNSA in the germline V gene. The CDR3 length is 15 residues. V lost 5 bases and J lost 1; bases outside the gene matches: 6. Written as DNA, the CDR3 is TGTGCCAGCAGCGCCTCCGGGACAGGGTCCTACGAGCAGTACTTC. This gives the protein CASSASGTGSYEQYF.

This chain connects TRBV7-9 to TRBJ1-2, with D possibly matching TRBD1 (6 bases). The length of the CDR3 is 16 residues. Germline lookup yields CDR1 SEHNR and CDR2 FQNEAQ (reference sequence). V was cut by 5 bases and J by 4 bases, with 20 bases left in between. CDR3 coding DNA: TGTGCCAGCAGCCACCCGAGGGGGGGGATCCTCTATGGCTACACCTTC. This translates into CASSHPRGGILYGYTF.

The rearrangement uses TRBV6-6 and TRBJ2-7; 7 nucleotides line up with TRBD2. V lost 6 bases to trimming and J lost 5 bases; unmatched junction nucleotides: 13. CDR1 is MNHNY, CDR2 SVGAGI, per germline (reference sequence). The CDR3 loop spans 15 amino acids. CDR3 in DNA: TGTGCCAGCAGAGTCCAAGCGGGGCGAGGCGACGAGCAGTACTTC. This gives the protein CASRVQAGRGDEQYF.

For the CDR3, the DNA is TGTGCCAGCAGTATTCGGACAGGACTAAACACTGAAGCTTTCTTT. Translating it yields CASSIRTGLNTEAFF. The rearrangement joins TRBV25-1 to TRBJ1-1, with 7 bases lining up with TRBD1. Germline loops: CDR1 MGHDK, CDR2 SYGVNS. V lost 5 bases, J lost 2 bases, and 8 bases stayed unmatched. There are 15 residues in the CDR3.

The chain carries TRBV11-2 and TRBJ2-2, with 7 bases lining up with TRBD1. This CDR3 region has 14 residues. V trimming: 6 bases; J trimming: 5 bases; junction bases outside the gene matches: 6. Germline CDR1 is SGHAT and CDR2 is FQNNGV. The chain's CDR3 is CASSYTGVTGELFF. CDR3 in DNA: TGTGCCAGCAGTTATACAGGGGTAACCGGGGAGCTGTTTTTT. Based on the CDR3 plus reference TRBV11-2 and TRBJ2-2, the full variable domain is EAGVAQSPRYKIIEKRQSVAFWCNPISGHATLYWYQQILGQGPKLLIQFQNNGVVDDSQLPKDRFSAERLKGVDSTLKIQPAKLEDSAVYLCASSYTGVTGELFFGEGSRLTVL.

This clone was counted once. The chain links TRBV14 to TRBJ1-2; tentative D call: TRBD1 (5 bases). This CDR3 region has 15 residues. Trimming removed 4 bases at V and 2 bases at J, with 14 bases between. Germline CDR1 and CDR2: SGHDN and FVKESK. In DNA form, the CDR3 reads TGTGCCAGCAGCCTTAGCCAGGGACTCAACTATGGCTACACCTTC. Amino acids: CASSLSQGLNYGYTF.

This rearrangement joins TRBV11-3 to TRBJ2-5; 8 positions match TRBD2. The CDR3 is made up of 17 amino acids. Germline V CDR1 and CDR2: SGHNT, YENEEA. Unmatched junction bases numbered 19, after V lost 5 bases and J lost 8 bases. DNA of the CDR3: TGTGCCAGCAGCCCTTGGGAGCGGGGGCCCAAAGGTCGAACCCAGTACTTC. This translates into CASSPWERGPKGRTQYF.

Remarks on this clone: The same CDR3 arises from other DNA sequences in this sample as well. As DNA, the CDR3 is TGTGCCAGCAGTTACCGGGGTACCCACGAGCAGTACTTC. Translation: CASSYRGTHEQYF. V is TRBV6-5 and J is TRBJ2-7; D is perhaps TRBD2 (5 bases). V gave up 2 bases and J gave up 5 bases, with 10 bases separating them. The CDR3 has 13 amino acids. Germline CDR1 reads MNHEY; CDR2 reads SVGAGI.